Listed here are 3 T cell receptor beta chains from one sample, sequenced in a study of blood T cell repertoires in COVID-19. Only in-frame clones appear in the TCRdb table, and some are missing; sequencing was by immunoSEQ multiplex PCR. The data contain about 390,000 clones, about 87% of them seen just once; the ten biggest clones take up approximately 10%. Material for sequencing was PBMCs or T cells enriched from blood (not recorded which). All receptors derive from a woman in her fifties or sixties who had recovered from COVID-19.

This clone appeared once. The rearrangement uses TRBV30 and TRBJ2-5; 7 bases agree with TRBD2. The CDR3 loop spans 14 amino acids. J lost 3 bases, V lost 2 bases, and 6 bases had no gene match. CDR1 is GTSNPN and CDR2 is SVGIG in the germline V gene (reference sequence). The CDR3 sequence is CAWSTGGIEETQYF. As DNA, the CDR3 is TGTGCCTGGAGTACGGGAGGAATAGAAGAGACCCAGTACTTC.

The chain uses TRBV15 and TRBJ1-2; TRBD1 agrees at 9 bases. CDR3 length: 13 amino acids. The trim removed 3 bases at V and 6 bases at J, leaving 2 bases unmatched. In germline, CDR1 is LNHNV, CDR2 YYDKDF (reference sequence). The CDR3 sequence: CATSRDRGDGYTF. The DNA for the CDR3 is TGTGCCACCAGCAGGGACAGGGGAGATGGCTACACCTTC.

This clone was seen once. The chain is built from TRBV6-5 and TRBJ2-3; tentative D call: TRBD1 (6 bases). The ends were cut back, 4 bases at V and 5 bases at J, with 10 bases in the middle. Germline CDR1 reads MNHEY; CDR2 reads SVGAGI. The CDR3 has 13 residues. The CDR3 loop reads CASSLGRGDTQYF. In nucleotides, the CDR3 is TGTGCCAGCAGTTTGGGCAGGGGAGATACGCAGTATTTT.